This T cell receptor beta chain was sequenced during a study of blood T cell repertoires in COVID-19. Overall study context: Sites in the United States, Italy and Spain provided acute and convalescent COVID-19 samples. Sample material is recorded as cDNA or gDNA derived from T cells, B-cell-depleted T cells, or PBMCs.

This clone came up a few times. Original handling: Researchers report that nucleated cell counts were estimated from reference gene primer amplification. Clones were sequenced by immunoSEQ multiplex PCR, and TCRdb holds only the in-frame ones, with some missing. The V and J calls and clone size were taken over from that table, and D and trimming were inferred from the DNA. The data hold some 61,000 clones, with 70% to 90% observed a single time. Per germline, CDR1 SEHNR and CDR2 FQNEAQ (reference sequence). The CDR3 totals 16 residues. The V end lost 5 bases, the J end lost 0 bases, and 16 bases lay between the germline ends.

Source material: peripheral blood. The rearrangement joins TRBV7-9 to TRBJ1-1, with D unclear. This TCR was recovered from a man aged 60-69 years with acute or convalescent COVID-19. Here the CDR3 reads CASSPVGGRLNTEAFF. In DNA form, the CDR3 reads TGTGCCAGCAGCCCAGTAGGAGGCAGGTTGAACACTGAAGCTTTCTTT.